Listed below are T cell receptor beta chains from one sample, sequenced in a study of blood T cell repertoires in COVID-19. Assay: immunoSEQ multiplex PCR; the TCRdb copy retains only in-frame clones and omits some. The sample yields about 250,000 clones, 65% to 90% seen once. Input material: peripheral blood. These receptors all stem from a woman in her 70s with acute or convalescent COVID-19. The CDR3 runs from the conserved cysteine through the conserved F or W. A D gene is named only where the DNA matches it firmly. Clone size appears in some rows only: once, few, many, or a class for an expanded clone.

v_call: TRBV20-1; d_call: .; j_call: TRBJ1-6; clone_size: .; cdr3_nt: TGCAGTGCTAGTAAGGACAGTAATTCACCCCTCCACTTT; cdr3_aa: CSASKDSNSPLHF
v_call: TRBV5-8; d_call: TRBD1; j_call: TRBJ1-5; clone_size: .; cdr3_nt: TGTGCCAGCAGCTTGGTTGCGACAGGGAGTAGCAATCAGCCCCAGCATTTT; cdr3_aa: CASSLVATGSSNQPQHF
v_call: TRBV19; d_call: .; j_call: TRBJ1-1; clone_size: once; cdr3_nt: TGTGCCAGTAGTATACGGGTTTTGGTGAACACTGAAGCTTTCTTT; cdr3_aa: CASSIRVLVNTEAFF
v_call: TRBV2; d_call: TRBD1; j_call: TRBJ2-5; clone_size: .; cdr3_nt: TGTGCCAGCAGTGAAGAAGGGACAGCTGAAGAGACCCAGTACTTC; cdr3_aa: CASSEEGTAEETQYF
v_call: TRBV28; d_call: .; j_call: TRBJ1-5; clone_size: .; cdr3_nt: TGTGCCAGCAGTCGACAGGACCTTAGCAATCAGCCCCAGCATTTT; cdr3_aa: CASSRQDLSNQPQHF
v_call: TRBV28; d_call: .; j_call: TRBJ2-3; clone_size: .; cdr3_nt: TGTGCCAGCAGTTTATCTGGGCAGGGAACCACAGATACGCAGTATTTT; cdr3_aa: CASSLSGQGTTDTQYF
v_call: TRBV2; d_call: .; j_call: TRBJ2-5; clone_size: .; cdr3_nt: TGTGCCAGCAGTGAAGCTCTGGCGGGGGCGGGAGAGACCCAGTACTTC; cdr3_aa: CASSEALAGAGETQYF
v_call: TRBV18; d_call: TRBD1; j_call: TRBJ1-2; clone_size: .; cdr3_nt: TGTGCCAGCTCACCACTACCGGGACAGGGTTTTAACTATGGCTACACCTTC; cdr3_aa: CASSPLPGQGFNYGYTF
v_call: TRBV24-1; d_call: .; j_call: TRBJ2-3; clone_size: .; cdr3_nt: TGTGCCACCAGTGATCCAGGGGGGAGAAGCACAGATACGCAGTATTTT; cdr3_aa: CATSDPGGRSTDTQYF
v_call: TRBV18; d_call: TRBD1; j_call: TRBJ1-5; clone_size: .; cdr3_nt: TGTGCCAGCTCACCGGGGACAGGGCGCGATCAGCCCCAGCATTTT; cdr3_aa: CASSPGTGRDQPQHF
v_call: TRBV3-1/TRBV3-2; d_call: TRBD1; j_call: TRBJ2-1; clone_size: .; cdr3_nt: TGTGCCAGCAGCCCGACAGGGGATCATGGTGCTGAGCAGTTCTTC; cdr3_aa: CASSPTGDHGAEQFF
v_call: TRBV5-6; d_call: .; j_call: TRBJ1-5; clone_size: .; cdr3_nt: TGTGCCAGCAGCTTGGGGTTACAGACGGGCAATCAGCCCCAGCATTTT; cdr3_aa: CASSLGLQTGNQPQHF
v_call: TRBV5-4; d_call: .; j_call: TRBJ2-7; clone_size: .; cdr3_nt: TGTGCCAGCAGCGTGGACAGCATCTACGAGCAGTACTTC; cdr3_aa: CASSVDSIYEQYF
v_call: TRBV19; d_call: .; j_call: TRBJ2-3; clone_size: once; cdr3_nt: TGTGCCGTCAGCCGGGGAGATACGCAGTATTTT; cdr3_aa: CAVSRGDTQYF
v_call: TRBV10-3; d_call: .; j_call: TRBJ1-5; clone_size: .; cdr3_nt: TGTGCCATCAGTGACAGGGCGGAGCCCCAGCATTTT; cdr3_aa: CAISDRAEPQHF
v_call: TRBV19; d_call: TRBD1; j_call: TRBJ1-5; clone_size: .; cdr3_nt: TGTGCCAGTAGTCTTGACCCGGGACAGGGGACTCAGCCCCAGCATTTT; cdr3_aa: CASSLDPGQGTQPQHF
v_call: TRBV24-1; d_call: .; j_call: TRBJ1-1; clone_size: .; cdr3_nt: TGTGCCACCAGTGATTTTCGGGGTACTGAAGCTTTCTTT; cdr3_aa: CATSDFRGTEAFF
v_call: TRBV18; d_call: .; j_call: TRBJ1-4; clone_size: once; cdr3_nt: TGTGCCAGCTCACCACAACTAACGGATGCAACTAATGAAAAACTGTTTTTT; cdr3_aa: CASSPQLTDATNEKLFF
v_call: TRBV28; d_call: .; j_call: TRBJ1-2; clone_size: .; cdr3_nt: TGTGCCAGCAGCCGGACGGGGGGCATATCGGGTGGCTACACCTTC; cdr3_aa: CASSRTGGISGGYTF
v_call: TRBV27; d_call: .; j_call: TRBJ2-5; clone_size: .; cdr3_nt: TGTGCCAGCAGTTCTCGGCCCTCAGGTGGAGAGACCCAGTACTTC; cdr3_aa: CASSSRPSGGETQYF
v_call: TRBV7-2; d_call: .; j_call: TRBJ1-4; clone_size: .; cdr3_nt: TGTGCCAGCAGCGTACGACAGTACGAAAAACTGTTTTTT; cdr3_aa: CASSVRQYEKLFF
v_call: TRBV6-5; d_call: TRBD1; j_call: TRBJ2-7; clone_size: .; cdr3_nt: TGTGCCAGCGGTAGACAGGGGGTCTCCTACGAGCAGTACTTC; cdr3_aa: CASGRQGVSYEQYF
v_call: TRBV28; d_call: TRBD1; j_call: TRBJ1-2; clone_size: .; cdr3_nt: TGTGCCAGCAGTTTACCGGGGACAGGGTTTTGGGGCTACACCTTC; cdr3_aa: CASSLPGTGFWGYTF
v_call: TRBV15; d_call: TRBD1; j_call: TRBJ1-5; clone_size: .; cdr3_nt: TGTGCCACCAGCAGCCTCGTAGGAACAGGGGCAAATCAGCCCCAGCATTTT; cdr3_aa: CATSSLVGTGANQPQHF
v_call: TRBV7-2; d_call: .; j_call: TRBJ2-5; clone_size: .; cdr3_nt: TGTGCCAGCAGCTTAGGACAGGCGGAGACCCAGTACTTC; cdr3_aa: CASSLGQAETQYF
v_call: TRBV20-1; d_call: .; j_call: TRBJ1-5; clone_size: .; cdr3_nt: TGCAGTGCTAGTGGTCTGGGACTCAATCAGCCCCAGCATTTT; cdr3_aa: CSASGLGLNQPQHF
v_call: TRBV12-3/TRBV12-4; d_call: .; j_call: TRBJ1-1; clone_size: .; cdr3_nt: TGTGCCAGCAGTGGGGGCTTTGGCACTGAAGCTTTCTTT; cdr3_aa: CASSGGFGTEAFF
v_call: TRBV6-4; d_call: .; j_call: TRBJ1-1; clone_size: .; cdr3_nt: TGTGCCAGCAGTGACGAGCCCAACACTGAAGCTTTCTTT; cdr3_aa: CASSDEPNTEAFF
v_call: TRBV5-6; d_call: .; j_call: TRBJ2-5; clone_size: .; cdr3_nt: TGTGCCAGCAGCCGCACCGGGGCGAGGGGGGAGACCCAGTACTTC; cdr3_aa: CASSRTGARGETQYF
v_call: TRBV5-4; d_call: TRBD1; j_call: TRBJ2-7; clone_size: .; cdr3_nt: TGTGCCAGCAGCCCCCGGGGACAGACCTACGAGCAGTACTTC; cdr3_aa: CASSPRGQTYEQYF
v_call: TRBV7-2; d_call: .; j_call: TRBJ1-2; clone_size: .; cdr3_nt: TGTGCCAGCAGCTTAGAGACAGTTAACTATGGCTACACCTTC; cdr3_aa: CASSLETVNYGYTF
v_call: TRBV29-1; d_call: TRBD1; j_call: TRBJ1-1; clone_size: once; cdr3_nt: TGCAGCGTTGGCTACAGGGGGCGTGGGGTCGCTGAAGCTTTCTTT; cdr3_aa: CSVGYRGRGVAEAFF
v_call: TRBV4-3; d_call: .; j_call: TRBJ2-2; clone_size: few; cdr3_nt: TGCGCCAGCAGCCAAGAAAACCGGGGAACCGGGGAGCTGTTTTTT; cdr3_aa: CASSQENRGTGELFF
v_call: TRBV4-3; d_call: .; j_call: TRBJ1-3; clone_size: .; cdr3_nt: TGCGCCAGCAGCCAAGATCGATACAGCAGCTCTGGAAACACCATATATTTT; cdr3_aa: CASSQDRYSSSGNTIYF
v_call: TRBV6-1; d_call: TRBD1; j_call: TRBJ1-1; clone_size: .; cdr3_nt: TGTGCCAGCAGTGAAGCTTCATTCCAGGGGGGCACTGAAGCTTTCTTT; cdr3_aa: CASSEASFQGGTEAFF
v_call: TRBV5-1; d_call: .; j_call: TRBJ2-3; clone_size: .; cdr3_nt: TGCGCCAGCAGCTATACTAGCAGCGGATTGTCAGATACGCAGTATTTT; cdr3_aa: CASSYTSSGLSDTQYF
v_call: TRBV5-1; d_call: TRBD1; j_call: TRBJ1-1; clone_size: .; cdr3_nt: TGCGCCAGCAGCCCTGGGACAGGGAACACTGAAGCTTTCTTT; cdr3_aa: CASSPGTGNTEAFF
v_call: TRBV28; d_call: TRBD1; j_call: TRBJ1-5; clone_size: .; cdr3_nt: TGTGCCAGCAAGGGGGCAGGGGGAAAAAGAAATCAGCCCCAGCATTTT; cdr3_aa: CASKGAGGKRNQPQHF
v_call: TRBV7-2; d_call: .; j_call: TRBJ1-6; clone_size: .; cdr3_nt: TGTGCCAGCAGCTTAGCAGCAGGGGAAGTATCACCCCTCCACTTT; cdr3_aa: CASSLAAGEVSPLHF
v_call: TRBV6-5; d_call: .; j_call: TRBJ2-7; clone_size: .; cdr3_nt: TGTGCCAGCAGTTACTCTTCCGTTCGCGAGCAGTACTTC; cdr3_aa: CASSYSSVREQYF